The 7 T cell receptor beta chains below all came from one sample that was sequenced in a study of human T cells and chemical hapten exposure. TCRdb recomputed calls from the RACE reads with MiXCR, one row per CDR3 protein. The sample contains approximately 320,000 distinct CDR3 sequences, around 5.5% of which appear only once. Documented time point: pre-sensitization, week 0. Treatment given: therapeutic diphenylcyclopropenone sensitization with weekly scalp DPC. The sequences come from whole blood, collected in connection with sensitization to the hapten diphenylcyclopropenone (DPC). All receptors come from a woman aged 18-30 years with alopecia areata. Some clones in this sample may be carry-over from other donors' samples.

This clonotype was seen ten or more times. The chain links TRBV6-2 or TRBV6-3 to TRBJ1-5, with 7 bases lining up with TRBD1. After removal of 2 bases from V and 9 bases from J, the junction contained 13 bases not matched to a gene. The CDR3 spans 16 residues. In germline, CDR1 is MNHEY, CDR2 SVGEGT. The CDR3 loop is CASSYPGAGGKGPQHF. The CDR3 DNA sequence: TGTGCCAGCAGTTACCCCGGGGCAGGGGGTAAAGGGCCCCAGCATTTT.

The CDR3 region is CASTRDRVYEKLFF. The DNA of the CDR3 is TGTGCCAGCACCCGCGACAGGGTCTACGAAAAACTGTTTTTT. J is TRBJ1-4 and V is TRBV12-3 or TRBV12-4; 7 positions agree with TRBD1. The CDR3 totals 14 residues. With 7 bases clipped from V and 8 bases from J, the junction kept 10 bases outside the gene matches.

The rearrangement uses TRBV6-5 and TRBJ2-4; D may correspond to TRBD1 or TRBD2 (5 bases each). Germline lookup yields CDR1 MNHEY and CDR2 SVGAGI. V was shortened by 5 bases and J by 1 base, with 12 bases between the two germline ends. This CDR3 comprises 15 residues. The DNA of the CDR3 is TGTGCCAGCAGTCGAGGGACCAAGGCCAAAAACATTCAGTACTTC. It translates to CASSRGTKAKNIQYF.

This clonotype was found many times. CDR3 nucleotide sequence: TGTGCCAGCAACGAAGGAATGGATGGCTACACCTTC. This encodes CASNEGMDGYTF. This chain uses TRBV28 with TRBJ1-2; D not certain. The CDR3 consists of 12 residues. Trimming pared 7 bases from V and 6 bases from J, leaving 12 bases between. CDR1 and CDR2 (germline): MDHEN, SYDVKM.

The gene calls are TRBV7-3 and TRBJ2-2; D is unclear. CDR1 and CDR2 (germline): SGHTA, FQGTGA. There are 16 residues in the CDR3. V gave up 5 bases and J gave up 3 bases, with 16 bases separating them. The CDR3 region is CASSPRRLEDTGELFF. The CDR3 DNA sequence: TGTGCCAGCAGCCCCCGGCGCCTTGAGGACACCGGGGAGCTGTTTTTT.

This chain uses TRBV7-8 with TRBJ2-3, with TRBD2 matching 7 bases. Unmatched junction bases numbered 8, after V lost 7 bases and J lost 1 base. CDR1 is SGHVS and CDR2 is FQNEAQ in the germline V gene. The CDR3 has 15 residues. CDR3 protein: CASIPGRARTDTQYF. In DNA, the CDR3 is TGTGCCAGCATCCCAGGGAGGGCACGCACAGATACGCAGTATTTT.

This clonotype was recorded a few times. This chain joins TRBV25-1 and TRBJ2-7; 8 nucleotides line up with TRBD1. The V gene's germline CDR1 is MGHDK and CDR2 SYGVNS. The CDR3 totals 13 residues. Losses at the gene ends were 5 bases for V and 1 base for J; bases not matched to a gene: 1. The CDR3: CASSWTGSYEQYF. In DNA, the CDR3 is TGTGCCAGCAGTTGGACAGGGTCCTACGAGCAGTACTTC.